This T cell receptor (beta chain) was profiled in a study of T cell changes during pregnancy in multiple sclerosis. TCRdb's table, derived via immunoSEQ multiplex PCR, lists solely in-frame clones and lacks some. Here the sample spans tens of thousands of clones, approximately 86% being singletons. J was trimmed by 5 bases and V by 0 bases; bases with no gene match: 7. The CDR3 is 16 residues long. Germline V lookup: CDR1 SGDLS, CDR2 YYNGEE. The sequenced sample was CD8+ T cells from peripheral blood mononuclear cells, obtained in the first trimester of pregnancy. V and J are TRBV9 and TRBJ2-5, with TRBD2 identical over 10 bases. The receptor comes from a female donor in good health, enrolled as a control in a pregnancy study. The CDR3 DNA reads as TGTGCCAGCAGCGTAGGCTCTCGACTAGCGGGTGAGACCCAGTACTTC. Protein: CASSVGSRLAGETQYF.